The rows below give T cell receptor beta chains drawn from one sample of a study of cytomegalovirus exposure and HLA in healthy donors. Produced via immunoSEQ multiplex PCR; TCRdb's table is partial and in-frame only. The data show under 150,000 clones, under 90% seen once. The sequencing input was PBMCs. The receptors derive from a woman younger than 35 in good health and CMV-seronegative. The CDR3 runs from the conserved cysteine through the conserved F or W. The D gene is left open where the match is weak. Not every row has a clone size; where given, it reads once, few, many or a size class.

j_call v_call clone_size d_call cdr3_nt cdr3_aa
TRBJ1-1 TRBV7-2 NA NA TGTGCCAGCAGTTTTTCCATCCAGGGTGAAGCTTTCTTT CASSFSIQGEAFF
TRBJ2-3 TRBV11-2 NA NA TGTGCCAGCAGCCATAGACAGGGAGGAGGAAACACAGATACGCAGTATTTT CASSHRQGGGNTDTQYF
TRBJ1-2 TRBV19 NA NA TGTGCCAGTAGTAAATTTCGGGGTCCCCTAACGGATGGCTACACCTTC CASSKFRGPLTDGYTF
TRBJ2-3 TRBV10-3 NA TRBD1 TGTGCCATCAGTGAGCCCAGGGGGTTAGATACGCAGTATTTT CAISEPRGLDTQYF
TRBJ1-5 TRBV27 NA TRBD1 TGTGCCAGCAGTACGACAGGGAAGAATCAGCCCCAGCATTTT CASSTTGKNQPQHF
TRBJ2-7 TRBV28 NA NA TGTGCCAGCAGTCCAAGGACAGCCCCGCTACAGTACTTC CASSPRTAPLQYF
TRBJ2-7 TRBV29-1 NA NA TGCAGCGTCGGACCTTTGGGGGGGCTCTACGAGCAGTACTTC CSVGPLGGLYEQYF
TRBJ1-4 TRBV10-3 NA NA TGTGCCATCAGGACGGACGGAGGGGAGGAAAAACTGTTTTTT CAIRTDGGEEKLFF
TRBJ2-3 TRBV5-5 NA TRBD1 TGTGCCAGCAGCTTGACGGACAGGCGAAGCACAGATACGCAGTATTTT CASSLTDRRSTDTQYF
TRBJ1-1 TRBV6-5 NA NA TGTGCCAGCAGTTACTCGCAGGGGAACACTGAAGCTTTCTTT CASSYSQGNTEAFF
TRBJ1-3 TRBV6-1 NA NA TGTGCCAGCAGATCCTCGGTCGACTCTGGAAACACCATATATTTT CASRSSVDSGNTIYF
TRBJ1-5 TRBV18 NA NA TGTGCCAGCTCACCGGGGGGAGGCAATCAGCCCCAGCATTTT CASSPGGGNQPQHF
TRBJ2-2 TRBV5-1 NA TRBD1 TGCGCCAGCAGCCCACTTCCAGGGGGCTCCGGGGAGCTGTTTTTT CASSPLPGGSGELFF
TRBJ2-7 TRBV7-2 NA NA TGTGCCAGCAGGCCACAGGGCTATGAGCAGTACTTC CASRPQGYEQYF
TRBJ2-1 TRBV19 NA TRBD2 TGTGCCAGTAGCCCACTAGCGGGAGGGCCTCCTGAGCAGTTCTTC CASSPLAGGPPEQFF
TRBJ2-3 TRBV5-4 few TRBD2 TGTGCCAGCAGCTTCGATCGGACTAGCGGGGGGTTTAGCACAGATACGCAGTATTTT CASSFDRTSGGFSTDTQYF
TRBJ2-3 TRBV7-9 NA TRBD2 TGTGCCAGCAGCCCGGGACTAGCAACAGATACGCAGTATTTT CASSPGLATDTQYF
TRBJ1-1 TRBV6-5 NA TRBD1 TGTGCCAGCAGTTACTCCCGGACAGGTACTGAAGCTTTCTTT CASSYSRTGTEAFF
TRBJ2-1 TRBV4-1 NA TRBD2 TGCGCCAGCAGCCAAGGCGGCGGGGGGAATTTCAATGAGCAGTTCTTC CASSQGGGGNFNEQFF
TRBJ1-4 TRBV5-1 NA TRBD1 TGCGCCAGCAGCTTGGGGACAGGGGCTAATGAAAAACTGTTTTTT CASSLGTGANEKLFF
TRBJ1-1 TRBV7-2 few NA TGTGCCAGCAGCTTAGGTTCCCCGGCGGGTGGCACTGAAGCTTTCTTT CASSLGSPAGGTEAFF
TRBJ1-2 TRBV28 NA NA TGTGCCAGCAGTTTGGATCTGGGGCGCATTGATGGTGGCTACACCTTC CASSLDLGRIDGGYTF
TRBJ2-3 TRBV28 NA TRBD2 TGTGCCAGCAGTCGACCACTAGCGGGCGGGACCCGTACGCAGTATTTT CASSRPLAGGTRTQYF
TRBJ1-2 TRBV25-1 once TRBD1 TGTGCCAGCAGTGACCTTACAGGGGCGTATGGCTACACCTTC CASSDLTGAYGYTF
TRBJ2-1 TRBV7-9 NA TRBD2 TGTGCCAGCAGCTTTCCCAAACTGACTAGCACTGACAATGAGCAGTTCTTC CASSFPKLTSTDNEQFF
TRBJ1-4 TRBV6-4 NA NA TGTGCCAGCCGAATGAGGCACAGGCGGCCGGAAAAACTGTTTTTT CASRMRHRRPEKLFF
TRBJ2-3 TRBV14 NA NA TGTGCCAGCAGCCCAATAGCGGAACCAACAGATACGCAGTATTTT CASSPIAEPTDTQYF
TRBJ1-6 TRBV27 NA NA TGTGCCAGCAGTTTGGCCAGGAAGAATTCACCCCTCCACTTT CASSLARKNSPLHF
TRBJ1-5 TRBV4-3 few NA TGCGCCAGCAGCCAAGATCCATACCCGACAGCTAATCAGCCCCAGCATTTT CASSQDPYPTANQPQHF
TRBJ2-1 TRBV15 NA TRBD1 TGTGCCACCAGCCGAGGGACAGGGGAACACAATGAGCAGTTCTTC CATSRGTGEHNEQFF
TRBJ2-7 TRBV28 NA TRBD1 TGTGCCAGCCGGGACAGGGTCTACGAGCAGTACTTC CASRDRVYEQYF
TRBJ2-7 TRBV28 NA TRBD1 TGTGCCAGCAGTTCAGGGGGCAACTCCTACGAGCAGTACTTC CASSSGGNSYEQYF
TRBJ2-3 TRBV18 NA TRBD1 TGTGCCAGCTCCTACGGACAGGCGGCAGATACGCAGTATTTT CASSYGQAADTQYF
TRBJ1-3 TRBV29-1 NA NA TGCAGCGTTCCAGTTGGAAACACCATATATTTT CSVPVGNTIYF
TRBJ1-4 TRBV5-1 few TRBD1 TGCGCCAGCAGCGTAGACAGGGGAGCAACTAATGAAAAACTGTTTTTT CASSVDRGATNEKLFF
TRBJ1-1 TRBV18 NA NA TGTGCCAGCTCACCGGCGGCTGGCAGTTACACTGAAGCTTTCTTT CASSPAAGSYTEAFF
TRBJ2-7 TRBV5-4 NA TRBD2 TGTGCCAGCAGCTTGAAACTAGCGGGAAACTACGAGCAGTACTTC CASSLKLAGNYEQYF
TRBJ1-2 TRBV19 NA TRBD1 TGTGCCAGTAGTACTAACGACAGGGCTAAGGACTATGGCTACACCTTC CASSTNDRAKDYGYTF
TRBJ1-4 TRBV18 NA NA TGTGCCAGCTCAAACGGAGCAACTAATGAAAAACTGTTTTTT CASSNGATNEKLFF
TRBJ1-6 TRBV27 NA TRBD1 TGTGCCAGCAGTTCACAGGGGGTTACCGCCTCCTATAATTCACCCCTCCACTTT CASSSQGVTASYNSPLHF
TRBJ1-2 TRBV6-5 NA NA TGTGCCAGCAGCGGAACAGGAAGTTATGGCTACACCTTC CASSGTGSYGYTF
TRBJ2-7 TRBV6-1 NA TRBD2 TGTGCCAGCCGGGGGGGCGGCCAAGCCTACGAGCAGTACTTC CASRGGGQAYEQYF
TRBJ1-6 TRBV27 NA NA TGTGCCAGCAGTCTGGACACCGGGAGTTCACCCCTCCACTTT CASSLDTGSSPLHF
TRBJ2-7 TRBV5-6 NA NA TGTGCCAGCAGCTCGACAGCCTACGAGCAGTACTTC CASSSTAYEQYF
TRBJ1-1 TRBV7-9 NA TRBD1 TGTGCCAGCACACAACGAACGACAGGGGTGAACACTGAAGCTTTCTTT CASTQRTTGVNTEAFF
TRBJ2-5 TRBV27 few TRBD2 TGTGCCAGCAGGCGAACTAGCGGGGGGCGGGGTCGGACCCAGTACTTC CASRRTSGGRGRTQYF
TRBJ1-4 TRBV5-1 NA NA TGCGCCAGCAGCTTGGTGGTAGGGAGAAGCGAAAAACTGTTTTTT CASSLVVGRSEKLFF
TRBJ1-1 TRBV7-9 NA NA TGTGCTCTCAGCTTAGGTCAGGTCACTGAAGCTTTCTTT CALSLGQVTEAFF
TRBJ2-3 TRBV28 NA NA TGTGCCAGCAGTTTAGTGGCAGACTACACAGATACGCAGTATTTT CASSLVADYTDTQYF